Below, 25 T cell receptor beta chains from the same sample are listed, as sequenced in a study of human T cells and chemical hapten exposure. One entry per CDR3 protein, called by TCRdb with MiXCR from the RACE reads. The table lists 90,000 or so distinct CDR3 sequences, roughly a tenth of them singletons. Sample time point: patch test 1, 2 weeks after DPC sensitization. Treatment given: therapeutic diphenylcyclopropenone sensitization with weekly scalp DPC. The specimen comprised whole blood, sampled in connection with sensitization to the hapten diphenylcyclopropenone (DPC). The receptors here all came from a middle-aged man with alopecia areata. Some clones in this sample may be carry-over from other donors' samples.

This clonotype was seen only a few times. CDR3 amino acids: CASSSILAGGNNEQFF. For the CDR3, the DNA is TGTGCCAGCAGCTCGATACTAGCGGGAGGCAACAATGAGCAGTTCTTC. The chain employs TRBV11-1 and TRBJ2-1; 12 bases map to TRBD2. Losses at the gene ends were 4 bases for V and 5 bases for J; bases not matched to a gene: 6. The length of the CDR3 is 16 residues. Germline V gives CDR1 SGHAT, CDR2 FQDESV (reference sequence).

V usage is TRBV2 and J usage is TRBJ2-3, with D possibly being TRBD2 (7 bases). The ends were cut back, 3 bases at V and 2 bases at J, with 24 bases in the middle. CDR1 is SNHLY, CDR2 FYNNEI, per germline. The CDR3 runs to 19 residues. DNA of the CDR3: TGTGCCAGCAGTGAGCCCCCGAGGGGGAGGGCCCGGGTCACAGATACGCAGTATTTT. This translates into CASSEPPRGRARVTDTQYF.

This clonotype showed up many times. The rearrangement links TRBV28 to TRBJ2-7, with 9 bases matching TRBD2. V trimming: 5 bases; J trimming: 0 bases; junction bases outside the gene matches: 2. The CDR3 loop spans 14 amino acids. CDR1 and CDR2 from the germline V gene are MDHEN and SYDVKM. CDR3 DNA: TGTGCCAGCAGTGCGGGAGGGAGCTCCTACGAGCAGTACGTC. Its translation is CASSAGGSSYEQYV.

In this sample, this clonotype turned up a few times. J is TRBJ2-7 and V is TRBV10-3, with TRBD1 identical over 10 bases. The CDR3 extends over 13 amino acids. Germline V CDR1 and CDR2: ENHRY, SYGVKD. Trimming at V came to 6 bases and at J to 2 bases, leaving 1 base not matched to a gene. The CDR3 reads CAIRGQGPYEQYV. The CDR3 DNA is TGTGCCATCAGGGGACAGGGGCCCTACGAGCAGTACGTC.

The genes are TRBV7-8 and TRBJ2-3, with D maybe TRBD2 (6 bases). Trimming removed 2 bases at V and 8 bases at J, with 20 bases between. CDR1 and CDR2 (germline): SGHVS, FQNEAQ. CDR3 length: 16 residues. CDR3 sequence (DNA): TGTGCCAGCAGCTTAATCCCCGGGAGTCGTTCAGGTACGCAGTATTTT. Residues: CASSLIPGSRSGTQYF. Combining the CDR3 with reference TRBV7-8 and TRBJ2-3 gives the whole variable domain GAGVSQSPRYKVAKRGQDVALRCDPISGHVSLFWYQQALGQGPEFLTYFQNEAQLDKSGLPSDRFFAERPEGSVSTLKIQRTQQEDSAVYLCASSLIPGSRSGTQYFGPGTRLTVL.

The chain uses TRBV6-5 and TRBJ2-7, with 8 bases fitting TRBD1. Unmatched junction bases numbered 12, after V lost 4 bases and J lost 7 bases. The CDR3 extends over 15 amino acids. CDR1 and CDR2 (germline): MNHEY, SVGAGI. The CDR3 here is CASSLTGVTLGEQYF. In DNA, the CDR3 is TGTGCCAGCAGTTTGACAGGGGTGACCCTCGGGGAGCAGTACTTC.

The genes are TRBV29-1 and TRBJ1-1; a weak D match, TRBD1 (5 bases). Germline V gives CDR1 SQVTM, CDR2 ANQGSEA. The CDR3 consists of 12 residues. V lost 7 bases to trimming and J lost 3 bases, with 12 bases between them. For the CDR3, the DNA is TGCAGCGCGACAGCGTTTCACACTGAAGCTTTCTTT. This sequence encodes CSATAFHTEAFF. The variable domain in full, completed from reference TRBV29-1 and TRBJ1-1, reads SAVISQKPSRDICQRGTSLTIQCQVDSQVTMMFWYRQQPGQSLTLIATANQGSEATYESGFVIDKFPISRPNLTFSTLTVSNMSPEDSSIYLCSATAFHTEAFFGQGTRLTVV.

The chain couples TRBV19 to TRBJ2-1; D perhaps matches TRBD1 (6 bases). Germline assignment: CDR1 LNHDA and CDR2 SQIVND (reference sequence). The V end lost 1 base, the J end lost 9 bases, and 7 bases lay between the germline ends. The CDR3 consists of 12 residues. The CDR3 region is CASSIARGEQFF. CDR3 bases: TGTGCCAGTAGTATAGCCAGGGGTGAGCAGTTCTTC.

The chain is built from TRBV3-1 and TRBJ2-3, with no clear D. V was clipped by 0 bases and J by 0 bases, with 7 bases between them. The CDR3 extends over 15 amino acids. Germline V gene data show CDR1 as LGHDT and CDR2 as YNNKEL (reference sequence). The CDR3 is CASSQDISSTDTQYF. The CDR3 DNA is TGTGCCAGCAGCCAAGACATTAGCAGCACAGATACGCAGTATTTT.

The CDR3 DNA reads as TGTGCCAGCAGCCCGCGACTAGCGGGAGTAGGAGGCACAGATACGCAGTATTTT. It specifies CASSPRLAGVGGTDTQYF. The rearrangement joins TRBV7-2 to TRBJ2-3; 12 nucleotides align to TRBD2. Trimming at V came to 5 bases and at J to 1 base, leaving 10 bases not matched to a gene. There are 18 residues in the CDR3. Germline loops: CDR1 SGHTA, CDR2 FQGNSA.

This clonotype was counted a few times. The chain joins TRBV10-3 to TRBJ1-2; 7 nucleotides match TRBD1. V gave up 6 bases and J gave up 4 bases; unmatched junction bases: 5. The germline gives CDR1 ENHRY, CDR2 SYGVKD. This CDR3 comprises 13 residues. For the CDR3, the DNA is TGTGCCATCAGGGCTGACAGGGCCTATGGCTACACCTTC. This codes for CAIRADRAYGYTF.

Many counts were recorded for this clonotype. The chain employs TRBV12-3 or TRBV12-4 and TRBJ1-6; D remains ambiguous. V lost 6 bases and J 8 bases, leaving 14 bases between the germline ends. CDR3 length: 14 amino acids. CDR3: CASSLYGRDSPLHF. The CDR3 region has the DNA TGTGCCAGCAGCCTATACGGGAGGGATTCACCCCTCCACTTT.

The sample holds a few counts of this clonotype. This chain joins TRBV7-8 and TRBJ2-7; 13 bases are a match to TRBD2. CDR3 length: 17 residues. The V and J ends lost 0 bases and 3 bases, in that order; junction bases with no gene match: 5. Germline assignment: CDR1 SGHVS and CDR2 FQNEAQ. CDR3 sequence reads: CASSLALAGGGGYEQYV. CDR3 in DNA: TGTGCCAGCAGCTTAGCACTAGCGGGAGGGGGGGGCTACGAGCAGTACGTC.

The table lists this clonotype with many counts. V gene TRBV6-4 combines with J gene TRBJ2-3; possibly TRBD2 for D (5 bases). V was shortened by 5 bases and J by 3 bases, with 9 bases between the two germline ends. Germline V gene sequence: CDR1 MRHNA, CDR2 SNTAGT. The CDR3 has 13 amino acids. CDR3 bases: TGTGCCAGCAGTAACCCGGGGACAGATACGCAGTATTTT. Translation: CASSNPGTDTQYF.

This CDR3 reads CASSYMNTEAFF. As DNA, the CDR3 is TGTGCCAGTAGTTACATGAACACTGAAGCTTTCTTT. The chain links TRBV19 to TRBJ1-1; no clear D. The germline V gene encodes CDR1 LNHDA and CDR2 SQIVND (reference sequence). There are 12 residues in the CDR3. V was pared by 5 bases and J by 0 bases, with 4 bases between.

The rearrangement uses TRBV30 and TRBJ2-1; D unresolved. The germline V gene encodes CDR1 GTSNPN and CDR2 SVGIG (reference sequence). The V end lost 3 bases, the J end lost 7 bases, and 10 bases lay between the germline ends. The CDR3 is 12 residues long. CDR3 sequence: CAWRDATNEQFF. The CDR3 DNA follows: TGTGCCTGGAGAGATGCTACGAATGAGCAGTTCTTC.

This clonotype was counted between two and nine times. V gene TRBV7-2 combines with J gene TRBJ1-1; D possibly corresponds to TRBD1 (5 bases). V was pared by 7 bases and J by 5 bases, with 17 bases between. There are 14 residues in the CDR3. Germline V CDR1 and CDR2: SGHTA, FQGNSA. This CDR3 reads CASTGISGTTEAFF. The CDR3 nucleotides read TGTGCCAGCACCGGTATATCAGGGACGACTGAAGCTTTCTTT. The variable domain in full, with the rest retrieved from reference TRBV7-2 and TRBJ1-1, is GAGVSQSPSNKVTEKGKDVELRCDPISGHTALYWYRQSLGQGLEFLIYFQGNSAPDKSGLPSDRFSAERTGGSVSTLTIQRTQQEDSAVYLCASTGISGTTEAFFGQGTRLTVV.

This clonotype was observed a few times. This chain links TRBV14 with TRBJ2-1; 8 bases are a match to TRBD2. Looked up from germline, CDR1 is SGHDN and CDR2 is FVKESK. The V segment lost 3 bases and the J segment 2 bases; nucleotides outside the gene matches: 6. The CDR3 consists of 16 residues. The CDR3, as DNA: TGTGCCAGCAGCCAGTATATAGCGGGGACCTACAATGAGCAGTTCTTC. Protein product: CASSQYIAGTYNEQFF.

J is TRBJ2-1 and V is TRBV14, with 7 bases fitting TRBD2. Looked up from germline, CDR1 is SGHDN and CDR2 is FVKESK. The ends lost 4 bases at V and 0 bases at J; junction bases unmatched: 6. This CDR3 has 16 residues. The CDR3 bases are TGTGCCAGCAGCCCATACGGCGGGAGCTCCTACAATGAGCAGTTCTTC. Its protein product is CASSPYGGSSYNEQFF.

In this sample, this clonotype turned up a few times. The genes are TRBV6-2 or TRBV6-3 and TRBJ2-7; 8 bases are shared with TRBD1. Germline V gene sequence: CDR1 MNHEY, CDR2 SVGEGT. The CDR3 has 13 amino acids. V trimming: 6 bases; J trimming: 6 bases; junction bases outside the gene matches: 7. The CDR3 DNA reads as TGTGCCAGCAGGGACAGGGTCCCGGCCGAGCAGTACTTC. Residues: CASRDRVPAEQYF.

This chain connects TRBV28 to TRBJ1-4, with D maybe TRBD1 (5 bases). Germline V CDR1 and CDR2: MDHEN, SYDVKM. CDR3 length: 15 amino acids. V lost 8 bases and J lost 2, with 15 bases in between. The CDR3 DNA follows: TGTGCCAGCTCTATCGGGGGGGGGACTAATGAAAAACTGTTTTTT. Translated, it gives CASSIGGGTNEKLFF.

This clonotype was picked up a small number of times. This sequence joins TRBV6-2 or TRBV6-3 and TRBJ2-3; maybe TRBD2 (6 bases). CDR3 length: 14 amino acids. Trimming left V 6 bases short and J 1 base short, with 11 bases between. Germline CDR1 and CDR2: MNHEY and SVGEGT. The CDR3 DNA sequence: TGTGCCAGCAGAGCGAGCGGGCGCACAGATACGCAGTATTTT. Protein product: CASRASGRTDTQYF.

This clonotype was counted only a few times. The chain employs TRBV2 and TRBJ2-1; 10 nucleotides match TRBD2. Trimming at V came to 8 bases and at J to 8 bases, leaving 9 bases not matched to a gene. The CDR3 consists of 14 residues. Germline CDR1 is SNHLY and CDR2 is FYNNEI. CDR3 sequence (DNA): TGTGCCAGCTGGTTTAGCGGGAGGAGGGATGAGCAGTTCTTC. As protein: CASWFSGRRDEQFF. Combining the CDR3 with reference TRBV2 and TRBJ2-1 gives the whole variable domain EPEVTQTPSHQVTQMGQEVILRCVPISNHLYFYWYRQILGQKVEFLVSFYNNEISEKSEIFDDQFSVERPDGSNFTLKIRSTKLEDSAMYFCASWFSGRRDEQFFGPGTRLTVL.

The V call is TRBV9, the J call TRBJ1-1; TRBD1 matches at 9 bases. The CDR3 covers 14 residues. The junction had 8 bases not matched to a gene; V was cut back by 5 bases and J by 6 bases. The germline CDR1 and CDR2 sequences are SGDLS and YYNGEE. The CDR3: CASRVGTGYSEAFF. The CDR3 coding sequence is TGTGCCAGCAGAGTCGGGACAGGGTACTCTGAAGCTTTCTTT.

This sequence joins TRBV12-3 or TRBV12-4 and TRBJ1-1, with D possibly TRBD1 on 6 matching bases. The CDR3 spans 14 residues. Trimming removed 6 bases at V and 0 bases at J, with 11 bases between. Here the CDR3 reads CASSHTGLNTEAFF. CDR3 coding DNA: TGTGCCAGCAGCCACACAGGGTTGAACACTGAAGCTTTCTTT.